A single sample is the source of the 30 T cell receptor beta chains below, sequenced in a study of T cell responses to AZD1222 COVID-19 vaccine. Clones were read by immunoSEQ multiplex PCR, and TCRdb kept only the in-frame ones, dropping some. The table shows approximately 130,000 clones, with over 85% occurring only once. The sequencing here drew on peripheral blood, taken on day 0 of AZD1222 vaccination. These receptors all come from an adult in good health.

V usage is TRBV2 and J usage is TRBJ1-4; D call uncertain. This CDR3 is built from 14 residues. Trimming took 8 bases from V and 8 from J, leaving 18 bases between them. CDR1 is SNHLY, CDR2 FYNNEI, per germline. Written as DNA, the CDR3 is TGTGCCAGCCGCGAGGTCCTCTTCGCCGAAAAACTGTTTTTT. This translates into CASREVLFAEKLFF.

The chain combines TRBV6-6 with TRBJ1-4; 9 bases match TRBD1. Germline V CDR1 and CDR2: MNHNY, SVGAGI (reference sequence). CDR3 length: 15 amino acids. V lost 7 bases to trimming and J lost 6 bases; unmatched junction nucleotides: 9. The CDR3 protein is CASNSRDRADEKLFF. In nucleotides, the CDR3 is TGTGCCAGCAATTCTCGGGACAGGGCGGATGAAAAACTGTTTTTT.

This clone appeared a few times. The chain recombines TRBV15 with TRBJ2-7; no clear D gene. Germline CDR1 and CDR2: LNHNV and YYDKDF (reference sequence). CDR3 length equals 15 residues. The V end was cut by 0 bases, the J end by 2 bases, with 11 bases between. The CDR3 protein is CATSRDGDHAYEQYF. For the CDR3, the DNA is TGTGCCACCAGCAGAGATGGAGATCACGCCTACGAGCAGTACTTC.

The rearrangement links TRBV5-5 to TRBJ2-5; TRBD2 might be the D (6 bases). The V gene's germline CDR1 is SGHKS and CDR2 YYEKEE (reference sequence). This CDR3 has 14 residues. The V and J ends lost 4 bases and 5 bases respectively, with 15 bases between them. CDR3: CASSPGGWGETQYF. CDR3 bases: TGTGCCAGCAGCCCCGGGGGATGGGGGGAGACCCAGTACTTC.

CDR3 sequence reads: CASRREGYTGELFF. The CDR3 DNA reads TGTGCCAGCCGGCGGGAGGGATACACCGGGGAGCTGTTTTTT. This chain links TRBV7-9 with TRBJ2-2; TRBD2 aligns across 9 bases. The V segment lost 8 bases and the J segment 3 bases; nucleotides outside the gene matches: 4. The CDR3 length is 14 residues. From germline, CDR1 is SEHNR and CDR2 FQNEAQ (reference sequence).

The chain employs TRBV5-4 and TRBJ2-7, with D possibly being TRBD2 (7 bases). This CDR3 comprises 15 residues. Looked up from germline, CDR1 is SGHNT and CDR2 is YYREEE (reference sequence). Trimming removed 0 bases at V and 5 bases at J, with 15 bases between. The CDR3 is CASSLAIGGAHEQYF. The CDR3 DNA follows: TGTGCCAGCAGCTTGGCCATAGGGGGGGCTCACGAGCAGTACTTC.

The chain links TRBV7-2 to TRBJ2-1; possibly TRBD2 for D (6 bases). This CDR3 has 14 amino acids. CDR1 SGHTA and CDR2 FQGNSA come from the germline V gene. The germline V and J ends were trimmed by 3 bases and 5 bases, with 11 bases remaining between them. CDR3 DNA: TGTGCCAGCAGCTTCGCGGGACTTAACAATGAGCAGTTCTTC. Residues: CASSFAGLNNEQFF.

V usage is TRBV19 and J usage is TRBJ2-7; D possibly uses TRBD1 or TRBD2 (5 bases each). With 5 bases removed from V and 4 bases from J, the gap between germline ends came to 21 bases. CDR3 length: 16 residues. CDR1 is LNHDA, CDR2 SQIVND, per germline (reference sequence). The CDR3 nucleotides read TGTGCCAGTAGTCCCAACCGCCGGGACGGCCGATACGAGCAGTACTTC. Its translation: CASSPNRRDGRYEQYF.

The rearrangement joins TRBV7-3 to TRBJ1-1; 9 positions match TRBD1. Unmatched junction bases numbered 1, after V lost 4 bases and J lost 1 base. CDR3 length: 14 residues. The germline CDR1 and CDR2 sequences are SGHTA and FQGTGA. CDR3 loop: CASSSQGANTEAFF. DNA for the CDR3: TGTGCCAGCAGCTCACAGGGGGCGAACACTGAAGCTTTCTTT.

The V call is TRBV3-1 (or the pseudogene TRBV3-2), the J call TRBJ2-5; D not certain. The CDR3 has 16 residues. The germline V and J ends were trimmed by 1 base and 3 bases, with 15 bases remaining between them. Germline V gene sequence: CDR1 LGHDT, CDR2 YNNKEL (reference sequence). The CDR3 sequence: CASSQGLKARKETQYF. DNA of the CDR3: TGTGCCAGCAGCCAAGGTCTTAAGGCTCGGAAAGAGACCCAGTACTTC.

The chain couples TRBV19 to TRBJ2-2; D unresolved. There are 13 residues in the CDR3. Deletions cut 1 base from V and 4 bases from J, with 4 bases between. Germline V CDR1 and CDR2: LNHDA, SQIVND (reference sequence). The CDR3 sequence: CASSIGRTGELFF. In DNA form, the CDR3 reads TGTGCCAGTAGTATAGGGCGCACCGGGGAGCTGTTTTTT.

The chain combines TRBV19 with TRBJ2-3; tentative D call: TRBD1 (6 bases). The germline CDR1 and CDR2 sequences are LNHDA and SQIVND (reference sequence). Trimming removed 3 bases from V and 1 base from J, with 17 bases in between. There are 17 residues in the CDR3. The CDR3 bases are TGTGCCAGTAGTATCCGGTTGGGGGCAGATCGCACAGATACGCAGTATTTT. Its translation is CASSIRLGADRTDTQYF.

The rearrangement links TRBV5-4 to TRBJ2-5; 9 bases fit TRBD1. This CDR3 is built from 15 residues. V was clipped by 3 bases and J by 5 bases; unmatched bases: 8. The germline gives CDR1 SGHNT, CDR2 YYREEE (reference sequence). CDR3 region: CASSSEATGGETQYF. The DNA for the CDR3 is TGTGCCAGCAGCTCGGAAGCGACAGGGGGGGAGACCCAGTACTTC.

This chain links TRBV10-1 with TRBJ1-2; D uncertain. V shed 8 bases and J shed 2 bases, with 15 bases lying between them. The CDR3 extends over 14 amino acids. CDR1 is WNHNN and CDR2 is SYGVQD in the germline V gene (reference sequence). CDR3 in DNA: TGCGCCAGCGGATCTCAGACCGAGAACTATGGCTACACCTTC. Amino acid sequence: CASGSQTENYGYTF.

With regard to this clone: This CDR3 is also generated by other DNA sequences in the sample. The chain is built from TRBV18 and TRBJ2-1; perhaps TRBD1 as D (5 bases). CDR1 is KGHSH, CDR2 LQKENI, per germline. Trimming left V 3 bases short and J 5 bases short, with 8 bases between. The CDR3 loop spans 13 amino acids. The CDR3 bases are TGTGCCAGCTCACCCGGACAAAACAATGAGCAGTTCTTC. The encoded protein is CASSPGQNNEQFF. Full variable domain (missing parts from reference TRBV18 and TRBJ2-1): NAGVMQNPRHLVRRRGQEARLRCSPMKGHSHVYWYRQLPEEGLKFMVYLQKENIIDESGMPKERFSAEFPKEGPSILRIQQVVRGDSAAYFCASSPGQNNEQFFGPGTRLTVL.

As for this clone: One junction end disagrees with the germline gene, perhaps due to a read error. The gene calls are TRBV5-1 and TRBJ2-3, with 10 bases that match TRBD2. The CDR3 covers 17 residues. Germline loops: CDR1 SGHRS, CDR2 YFSETQ. Here the CDR3 DNA reads TGCGCCAGCAACTTGCTGGGTGGGACTAGCGGCACAGATACGCAGTATTTT. As protein: CASNLLGGTSGTDTQYF.

Written as DNA, the CDR3 is TGTGCCAGCAGCGGTAGCGGGAGGTTCCAAGAGACCCAGTACTTC. Translating it yields CASSGSGRFQETQYF. This chain connects TRBV9 to TRBJ2-5, with 10 bases matching TRBD2. The V gene's germline CDR1 is SGDLS and CDR2 YYNGEE. The CDR3 is 15 residues long. V dropped 3 bases and J dropped 1; count of bases not matched to a gene: 3.

The rearrangement uses TRBV14 and TRBJ1-1, with 9 positions matching TRBD1. The CDR3 extends over 14 amino acids. CDR1 is SGHDN and CDR2 is FVKESK in the germline V gene. Germline trimming cut 5 bases from V and 7 bases from J; bases unmatched to any gene: 8. CDR3: CASSNRDRENEAFF. DNA of the CDR3: TGTGCCAGCAGCAACCGGGACAGGGAGAATGAAGCTTTCTTT.

This clone was counted once. The rearrangement joins TRBV6-5 to TRBJ2-2; 10 bases are a match to TRBD2. This CDR3 contains 15 residues. V shed 7 bases, J shed 2 bases, and the junction held 4 bases outside the gene matches. The germline gives CDR1 MNHEY, CDR2 SVGAGI. The CDR3 is CASIASGGNTGELFF. In DNA, the CDR3 is TGTGCCAGCATAGCTAGCGGGGGAAACACCGGGGAGCTGTTTTTT.

The chain has TRBV3-1 (or the pseudogene TRBV3-2) and TRBJ2-1, with 8 bases aligning to TRBD2. This CDR3 comprises 15 residues. Unmatched junction bases numbered 6, after V lost 1 base and J lost 7 bases. The germline CDR1 and CDR2 sequences are LGHDT and YNNKEL (reference sequence). CDR3 in DNA: TGTGCCAGCAGCCAAGCAGCGGGAGTAGCGAATGAGCAGTTCTTC. Its protein product is CASSQAAGVANEQFF.

Here the CDR3 reads CASSQDIAPAGYTF. For the CDR3, the DNA is TGCGCCAGCAGCCAAGATATCGCACCAGCCGGCTACACCTTC. V and J are TRBV4-3 and TRBJ1-2; D is undetermined. Trimming pared 0 bases from V and 8 bases from J, leaving 13 bases between. The germline gives CDR1 LGHNA, CDR2 YSLEER. CDR3 length: 14 residues.

This chain connects TRBV28 to TRBJ1-4; 8 bases fit TRBD1. There are 14 residues in the CDR3. V gave up 7 bases and J gave up 7 bases; unmatched junction bases: 8. CDR1 is MDHEN and CDR2 is SYDVKM in the germline V gene. The DNA of the CDR3 is TGTGCCAGCACTTCGACAGGGGATCTTGAAAAACTGTTTTTT. Protein product: CASTSTGDLEKLFF.

The chain has TRBV28 and TRBJ2-4; D gene unclear. Germline values: CDR1 MDHEN, CDR2 SYDVKM. The CDR3 loop spans 15 amino acids. V shed 6 bases and J shed 2 bases, with 14 bases lying between them. The CDR3 here is CASSNAQSSKNIQYF. CDR3 in DNA: TGTGCCAGCAGCAATGCCCAGAGTTCCAAAAACATTCAGTACTTC. The variable domain in full, completed from reference TRBV28 and TRBJ2-4, reads DVKVTQSSRYLVKRTGEKVFLECVQDMDHENMFWYRQDPGLGLRLIYFSYDVKMKEKGDIPEGYSVSREKKERFSLILESASTNQTSMYLCASSNAQSSKNIQYFGAGTRLSVL.

The rearrangement joins TRBV7-2 to TRBJ2-1; D may be TRBD2 (5 bases). Trimming pared 5 bases from V and 4 bases from J, leaving 9 bases between. This CDR3 has 13 residues. Per the germline V gene, CDR1 is SGHTA and CDR2 is FQGNSA. This CDR3 is CASSQTTYNEQFF. CDR3 in DNA: TGTGCCAGCAGCCAGACTACATACAATGAGCAGTTCTTC.

This clone was detected only once. The genes are TRBV5-5 and TRBJ1-1; TRBD1 matches at 7 bases. The CDR3 spans 17 residues. CDR1 is SGHKS and CDR2 is YYEKEE in the germline V gene (reference sequence). The ends lost 0 bases at V and 3 bases at J; junction bases unmatched: 11. CDR3 sequence: CASSLATGQFPDTEAFF. CDR3 nucleotide sequence: TGTGCCAGCAGCTTGGCTACGGGACAGTTCCCTGACACTGAAGCTTTCTTT.

The rearrangement links TRBV2 to TRBJ2-2; D remains unclear. Germline CDR1 reads SNHLY; CDR2 reads FYNNEI. This CDR3 spans 15 amino acids. Trimming cost V 5 bases and J 5 bases, with 15 bases left between them. The CDR3 is CASSPLRVGTGELFF. CDR3 nucleotide sequence: TGTGCCAGCAGTCCACTACGGGTGGGGACCGGGGAGCTGTTTTTT.

The sample holds a few counts of this clone. J is TRBJ1-1 and V is TRBV9; D is unresolved. Germline loops: CDR1 SGDLS, CDR2 YYNGEE. V was pared by 0 bases and J by 6 bases, with 15 bases between. CDR3 size: 15 residues. This CDR3 reads CASSVVSSGFAEAFF. The CDR3 region has the DNA TGTGCCAGCAGCGTAGTTTCCTCGGGTTTTGCTGAAGCTTTCTTT.

Remarks on this clone: Germline and junction disagree at one end, which may indicate a read error. V gene TRBV24-1 combines with J gene TRBJ1-5; D perhaps matches TRBD1 (5 bases). The CDR3 totals 14 residues. CDR1 is KGHDR and CDR2 is SFDVKD in the germline V gene. The CDR3 protein is CATSAGGFNQPQHF. The CDR3 nucleotides are TGTGCCACGAGTGCCGGGGGTTTCAATCAGCCCCAGCATTTT.

This chain joins TRBV28 and TRBJ1-1, with unresolved D. The CDR3 extends over 15 amino acids. V was pared by 3 bases and J by 2 bases, with 13 bases between. The germline V gene encodes CDR1 MDHEN and CDR2 SYDVKM. CDR3 in DNA: TGTGCCAGCAGTTTTTCAGGACGGGAAAACACTGAAGCTTTCTTT. This codes for CASSFSGRENTEAFF.

CDR3 sequence reads: CASWGQAGSNYGYTF. DNA for the CDR3: TGTGCCAGCTGGGGACAGGCTGGCTCTAACTATGGCTACACCTTC. V gene TRBV27 combines with J gene TRBJ1-2; 8 bases agree with TRBD1. Trimming removed 8 bases from V and 0 bases from J; junction bases left unmatched: 8. CDR3 size: 15 residues. Germline V CDR1 and CDR2: MNHEY, SMNVEV (reference sequence).